This T cell receptor (beta chain) was sequenced for a study of T cell responses to AZD1222 COVID-19 vaccine. Only in-frame clones appear in the TCRdb table, and some are missing; sequencing was by immunoSEQ multiplex PCR. The sample lists fewer than 200,000 clones, approximately 92% occurring once. This clone appeared a single time. The V end lost 3 bases, the J end lost 0 bases, and 5 bases lay between the germline ends. From germline, CDR1 is MGHRA and CDR2 YSYEKL. The length of the CDR3 is 13 residues. This receptor was taken from an adult in good health. V usage is TRBV4-1 and J usage is TRBJ1-1; D is ambiguous. Here the sequenced sample was peripheral blood, taken on day 0 of AZD1222 vaccination. CDR3 sequence reads: CASSHGMNTEAFF. CDR3 nucleotide sequence: TGCGCCAGCAGCCACGGCATGAACACTGAAGCTTTCTTT.